A selection of T cell receptor beta chains follows, all from one sample in a study of T cells in Graves' hyperthyroidism and ophthalmopathy. One entry per CDR3 protein results from TCRdb running MiXCR on the multiplex PCR reads. The table lists under 350,000 distinct CDR3 sequences, roughly 15% of them singletons. Sequencing was performed on blood. All receptors derive from a woman in her 40s with Graves' hyperthyroidism. Each CDR3 is given with its conserved first and last residue. A D gene is named only where the DNA matches it firmly. Size values are once, few and many counts, or a class for expanded clones, and some rows have none.

d_call	v_call	clone_size	j_call	cdr3_nt	cdr3_aa
.	TRBV2	many	TRBJ2-1	TGTGCCAGCAGACCCGGATACAATGAGCAGTTCTTC	CASRPGYNEQFF
.	TRBV7-9	few	TRBJ2-7	TGTGCCAGCACCCCGGGATGGGGAGACGAGCAGTACTTC	CASTPGWGDEQYF
.	TRBV11-3	many	TRBJ2-2	TGTGCCAGCAGCCATGCCACCCGGAGGGGGCGAAGCACCGGGGAGCTGTTTTTT	CASSHATRRGRSTGELFF
.	TRBV6-1	many	TRBJ1-2	TGTGCCAGCAGGCGGGAGGTGGAGGCTAACTATGGCTACACCTTC	CASRREVEANYGYTF
.	TRBV7-3	many	TRBJ2-3	TGTGCCAGCAGCCCCGACAGTAGCACAGATACGCAGTATTTT	CASSPDSSTDTQYF
TRBD1	TRBV12-3/TRBV12-4	many	TRBJ2-5	TGTGCCAGCAGTTTAAGGTTTTGGGGACAGGGGGCCCGAGAGACCCAGTACTTC	CASSLRFWGQGARETQYF
.	TRBV27	many	TRBJ1-1	TGTGCCAGCAAGTCGGGACTAAGAGCTTTCTTT	CASKSGLRAFF
TRBD1	TRBV28	many	TRBJ1-2	TGTGCCAGCACACCGGGACAGCTCTATGGCTACACCTTC	CASTPGQLYGYTF
TRBD2	TRBV9	.	TRBJ2-1	TGTGCCAGCAGCGCGACTAGCGGGAGTGGGAATGAGCAGTTCTTC	CASSATSGSGNEQFF
.	TRBV18	many	TRBJ2-5	TGTGCCAGCTCAGGGACAACTCAAGAGACCCAGTACTTC	CASSGTTQETQYF
TRBD2	TRBV2	few	TRBJ2-5	TGTGCCAGCAGTCCCCGAGGACTAGCGGGAGTTCCCGGTGCGGAGAACATGAAGACCCAGTACTTC	CASSPRGLAGVPGAENMKTQYF
.	TRBV29-1	many	TRBJ2-3	TGCAGCGTTGACCTGAGGGGCTTCGGCACAGATACGCAGTATTTT	CSVDLRGFGTDTQYF
TRBD2	TRBV6-6	many	TRBJ2-7	TGTGCCAGCAGTTACAGACTAGCGGCGGGGGAGCAGTACTTC	CASSYRLAAGEQYF
TRBD2	TRBV25-1	many	TRBJ2-5	TGTGCCAGCAGTGAGGGACTAGCGGGCCAAGAGACCCAGTACTTC	CASSEGLAGQETQYF
TRBD2	TRBV20-1	many	TRBJ2-5	TGCAGTGCCCTACGGACTAGCGGCCCAGAGACCCAGTACTTC	CSALRTSGPETQYF
.	TRBV20-1	many	TRBJ1-5	TGCAGTGCTAGAAGCCCGGGGTCCAATCAGCCCCAGCATTTT	CSARSPGSNQPQHF
.	TRBV6-1	few	TRBJ2-2	TGTGCCAGTAGGAGGCTGACCTGGGAGCTGTTTTTT	CASRRLTWELFF
TRBD2	TRBV5-6	few	TRBJ2-2	TGTGCCAGCAGCACCCGGGGAGCGGGAGGTACCGGGGAGCTGTTTTTT	CASSTRGAGGTGELFF
.	TRBV2	many	TRBJ1-1	TGTGCCAGCAGGCTGGTAGGGGACACTGAAGCTTTCTTT	CASRLVGDTEAFF
TRBD2	TRBV15	.	TRBJ2-1	TGTGCCACCATCAGTGGGACTAGCGGAAACAATGAGCAGTTCTTC	CATISGTSGNNEQFF
.	TRBV11-3	few	TRBJ2-4	TGTGCCAGGGTGAGGGCTCTAGCCAAAAACATTCAGTACTTC	CARVRALAKNIQYF
TRBD1	TRBV19	many	TRBJ2-7	TGTGCCAGTAGTACCGGGACAGGGGTGGCCTACGAGCAGTACTTC	CASSTGTGVAYEQYF
TRBD2	TRBV6-1	many	TRBJ2-7	TGTGCCAGCAGGGGGACTAGTAACTCCCACGAGCAGTACTTC	CASRGTSNSHEQYF
TRBD1	TRBV19	few	TRBJ1-2	TGTGCCAGTAGTATCGTCGACAGGGGGTATGGCTACACCTTC	CASSIVDRGYGYTF
.	TRBV14	few	TRBJ2-7	TGTGCCAGCAGCCGGGGCTTATACGAGCAGTACTTC	CASSRGLYEQYF
.	TRBV12-3/TRBV12-4	many	TRBJ1-1	TGTGCCAGCAGTGGCAGAGATTTGAACACTGAAGCTTTCTTT	CASSGRDLNTEAFF
TRBD1	TRBV7-9	many	TRBJ2-5	TGTGCCAGCCTCCACAGGGGGCGCGATGAGACCCAGTACTTC	CASLHRGRDETQYF
TRBD2	TRBV7-3	few	TRBJ2-3	TGTGCCAGCAGCTTAGTCGGGGGGGCGGGTACGCAGTATTTT	CASSLVGGAGTQYF
.	TRBV5-6	few	TRBJ2-3	TGTGCCAGCAGCCCAGACCCAATTTCAGCGTTCACAGATACGCAGTATTTT	CASSPDPISAFTDTQYF
.	TRBV20-1	few	TRBJ1-2	TGCAGTGCTCTGACAGGACATGGCTACACCTTC	CSALTGHGYTF
TRBD2	TRBV29-1	many	TRBJ2-3	TGCAGCGTCCCACTAGCGGGAGTCACAGATACGCAGTATTTT	CSVPLAGVTDTQYF
TRBD1	TRBV2	many	TRBJ1-2	TGTGCCAGCAGTGAAACCCACAGGGGGCATCGTGGCTACACCTTC	CASSETHRGHRGYTF
.	TRBV6-5	many	TRBJ2-7	TGTGCCAGCAGTTACTCTCAGGGCCCCTACGAGCAGTACTTC	CASSYSQGPYEQYF
.	TRBV13	many	TRBJ2-1	TGTGCCAGCAGCGCCACTCCTAGCCCTTATAATCTCGGAGACTCCTACAATGAGCAGTTCTTC	CASSATPSPYNLGDSYNEQFF
TRBD2	TRBV28	.	TRBJ2-4	TGTGCCAGCAGTTTAGAACTAGCGGGATTGGACATTCAGTACTTC	CASSLELAGLDIQYF
.	TRBV18	many	TRBJ1-1	TGTGCCAGCCGGGAGACGGAGAACACTGAAGCTTTCTTT	CASRETENTEAFF
.	TRBV9	once	TRBJ1-2	TGTGCCAGCAGCGGCCCAGGGAGTGGCTACACCTTC	CASSGPGSGYTF
TRBD2	TRBV20-1	many	TRBJ2-1	TGCAGTGCTAAAAAAGCGGGAGACACCTACAATGAGCAGTTCTTC	CSAKKAGDTYNEQFF
TRBD1	TRBV2	.	TRBJ1-1	TGTGCCAGTAGAGAAGGACAGGGGGACACTGAAGCTTTCTTT	CASREGQGDTEAFF
.	TRBV6-2/TRBV6-3	.	TRBJ2-6	TGTGCCAGCAGTTACGAGTCGCCGACCTGGGCCAACGTCCTGACTTTC	CASSYESPTWANVLTF
TRBD1	TRBV20-1	few	TRBJ2-2	TGCAGTGCTAGAGACCAGGGGGCGGTTACCGGGGAGCTGTTTTTT	CSARDQGAVTGELFF
TRBD2	TRBV27	many	TRBJ2-5	TGTGCCAGCAGTCCATTAGCCGGGACTAGAAAAGAGACCCAGTACTTC	CASSPLAGTRKETQYF
TRBD2	TRBV12-3/TRBV12-4	few	TRBJ2-4	TGTGCCAGCAGTTTTAGTTCGGCGGGGGGGAAAAACATTCAGTACTTC	CASSFSSAGGKNIQYF
TRBD1	TRBV7-2	many	TRBJ2-1	TGTGCCAGCAGCCCCTGGACAGGGGACAATGAGCAGTTCTTC	CASSPWTGDNEQFF
TRBD1	TRBV2	.	TRBJ1-4	TGTGCCAGCAGACAGGGGGAAAAACTGTTTTTT	CASRQGEKLFF
.	TRBV29-1	many	TRBJ1-1	TGCAGCTCCCGGGCCGGCGGGAACACTGAAGCTTTCTTT	CSSRAGGNTEAFF
TRBD1	TRBV29-1	many	TRBJ1-2	TGCAGCGTTGAGCCCCTTAAAGGGGACAGAAACTATGGCTACACCTTC	CSVEPLKGDRNYGYTF
.	TRBV15	many	TRBJ2-5	TGTGCCACCAGCAGAGATCCTGCCGAACTTATACAAGAGACCCAGTACTTC	CATSRDPAELIQETQYF
TRBD1	TRBV6-5	many	TRBJ2-1	TGTGCCAGCAGTTACCCGGGACAGGAATACAATGAGCAGTTCTTC	CASSYPGQEYNEQFF
TRBD1	TRBV18	few	TRBJ2-7	TGTGCCAGCTCACCTGGGGACAGGGGGTACGAGCAGTACTTC	CASSPGDRGYEQYF
TRBD2	TRBV15	.	TRBJ2-1	TGTGCCACCAGCAGAGGGACTAGCGTGCACAATGAGCAGTTCTTC	CATSRGTSVHNEQFF
.	TRBV19	many	TRBJ1-1	TGTGCCAGTATACCCGGGACGGAGAACACTGAAGCTTTCTTT	CASIPGTENTEAFF
TRBD2	TRBV12-3/TRBV12-4	many	TRBJ2-1	TGTGCCAGCAGTTTCTCTGGGACTAGCGTATACAATGAGCAGTTCTTC	CASSFSGTSVYNEQFF